The T cell receptor (beta chain) under discussion was sequenced for a study of shared clonotypes between healthy human individuals. At the level of the study: Three CD4 naive, three CD4 memory, two CD8 naive and one CD8 memory plate were used per donor. The study, taken as a whole, reports: Among a handful of donors, roughly 5.5% of naive CD4 clonotypes were found in common.

CDR1 is SGDLS and CDR2 is YYNGEE in the germline V gene. CDR3 length: 15 residues. V lost 5 bases, J lost 4 bases, and 19 bases lay in between. The assay was immunoSEQ multiplex PCR, and TCRdb's table has in-frame clones only and misses some. The sample contains 500,000 to 700,000 clones, 85% to 95% of which appear only once. Naive CD8 populations comprised CD45RO-negative cells positively selected for CCR7, excluding terminally differentiated effector memory CD45RA+ cells. Those who donated were healthy HIV-negative adults, with no recent acute infections or vaccinations reported. To note about this clone: What it binds is not known.

The TCR comes from a woman in her twenties or thirties in good health. This chain links TRBV9 with TRBJ2-7; a possible D gene is TRBD1 (5 bases). The specimen sequenced was naive CD8+ T cells sorted from blood. Here the CDR3 DNA reads TGTGCCAGCAGTGCCACAGGTGGTAGAGGTTACGAGCAGTACTTC. Translation: CASSATGGRGYEQYF.